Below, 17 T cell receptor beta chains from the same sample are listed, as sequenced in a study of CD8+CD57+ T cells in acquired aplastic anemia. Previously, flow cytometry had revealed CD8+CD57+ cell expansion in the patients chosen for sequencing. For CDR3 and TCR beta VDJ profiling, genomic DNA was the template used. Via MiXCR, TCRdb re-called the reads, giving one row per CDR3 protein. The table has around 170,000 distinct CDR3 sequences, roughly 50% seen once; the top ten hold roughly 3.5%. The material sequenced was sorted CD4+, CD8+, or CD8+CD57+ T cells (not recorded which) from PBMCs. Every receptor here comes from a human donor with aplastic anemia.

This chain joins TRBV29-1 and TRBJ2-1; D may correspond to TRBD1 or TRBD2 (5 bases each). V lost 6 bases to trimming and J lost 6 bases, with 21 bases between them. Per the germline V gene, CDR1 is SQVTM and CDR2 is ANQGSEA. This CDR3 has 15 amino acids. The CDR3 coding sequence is TGCAGCGTCGATGGGTCGGGGTCAGGGACCAATGAGCAGTTCTTC. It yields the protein CSVDGSGSGTNEQFF.

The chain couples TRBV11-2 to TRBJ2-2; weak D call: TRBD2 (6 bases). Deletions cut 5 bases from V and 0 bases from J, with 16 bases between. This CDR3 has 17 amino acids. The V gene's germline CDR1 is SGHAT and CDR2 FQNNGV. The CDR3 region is CASSEILAYANTGELFF. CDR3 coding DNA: TGTGCCAGCAGCGAGATACTAGCTTACGCGAACACCGGGGAGCTGTTTTTT.

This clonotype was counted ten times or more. Written as DNA, the CDR3 is TGTGCCAGCAGCTTAGGCGTCGGGGGTTCCTACGAGCAGTACGTC. It translates to CASSLGVGGSYEQYV. The V call is TRBV7-8, the J call TRBJ2-7; a possible D gene is TRBD2 (6 bases). V lost 1 base, J lost 1 base, and 11 bases lay in between. Germline values: CDR1 SGHVS, CDR2 FQNEAQ. The CDR3 covers 15 residues.

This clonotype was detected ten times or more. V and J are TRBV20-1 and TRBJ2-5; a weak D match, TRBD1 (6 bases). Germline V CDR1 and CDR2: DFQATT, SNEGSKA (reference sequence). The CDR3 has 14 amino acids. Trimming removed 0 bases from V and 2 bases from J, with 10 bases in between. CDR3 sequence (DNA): TGCAGTGCTAGAGATAACAGGGCGCAAGAGACCCAGTACTTC. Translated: CSARDNRAQETQYF.

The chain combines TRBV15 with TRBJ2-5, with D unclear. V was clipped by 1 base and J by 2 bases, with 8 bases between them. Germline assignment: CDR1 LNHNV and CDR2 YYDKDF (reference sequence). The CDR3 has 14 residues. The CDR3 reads CATSRGRQQETQYF. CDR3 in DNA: TGTGCCACCAGCAGAGGAAGGCAGCAAGAGACCCAGTACTTC.

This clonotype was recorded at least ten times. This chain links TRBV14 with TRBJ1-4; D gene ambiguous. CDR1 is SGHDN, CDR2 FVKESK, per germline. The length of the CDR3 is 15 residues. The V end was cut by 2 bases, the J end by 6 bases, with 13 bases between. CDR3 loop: CASSQMGLKYEKLFF. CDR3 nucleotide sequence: TGTGCCAGCAGCCAAATGGGTCTGAAGTATGAAAAACTGTTTTTT. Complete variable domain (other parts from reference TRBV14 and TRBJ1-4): EAGVTQFPSHSVIEKGQTVTLRCDPISGHDNLYWYRRVMGKEIKFLLHFVKESKQDESGMPNNRFLAERTGGTYSTLKVQPAELEDSGVYFCASSQMGLKYEKLFFGSGTQLSVL.

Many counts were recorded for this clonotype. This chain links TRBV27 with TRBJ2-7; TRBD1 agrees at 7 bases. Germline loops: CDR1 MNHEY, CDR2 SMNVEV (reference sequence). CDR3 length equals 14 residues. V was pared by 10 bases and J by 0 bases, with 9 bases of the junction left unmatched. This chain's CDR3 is CATIKTGSSYEQYF. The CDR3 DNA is TGTGCCACCATTAAGACAGGGAGCTCCTACGAGCAGTACTTC.

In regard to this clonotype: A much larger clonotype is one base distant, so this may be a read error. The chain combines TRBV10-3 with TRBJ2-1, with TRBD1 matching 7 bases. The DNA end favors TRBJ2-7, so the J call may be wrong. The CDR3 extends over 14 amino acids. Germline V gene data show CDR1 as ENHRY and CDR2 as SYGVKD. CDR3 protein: CASTGTVFYNEQYF. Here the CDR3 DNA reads TGTGCCTCTACCGGGACAGTCTTCTACAATGAGCAGTACTTC.

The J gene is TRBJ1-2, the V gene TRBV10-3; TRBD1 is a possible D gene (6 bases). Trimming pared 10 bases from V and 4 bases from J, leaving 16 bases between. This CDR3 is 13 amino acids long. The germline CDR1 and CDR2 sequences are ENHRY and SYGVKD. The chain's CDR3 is CASHADRSYGYTF. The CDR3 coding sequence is TGTGCCAGCCATGCCGACAGGTCCTATGGCTACACCTTC.

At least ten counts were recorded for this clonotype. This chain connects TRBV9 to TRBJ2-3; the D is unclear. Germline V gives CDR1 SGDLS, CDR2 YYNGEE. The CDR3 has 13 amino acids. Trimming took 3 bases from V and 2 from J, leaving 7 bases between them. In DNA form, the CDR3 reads TGTGCCAGCAGCGCCAAGACCACAGATACGCAGTATTTT. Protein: CASSAKTTDTQYF.

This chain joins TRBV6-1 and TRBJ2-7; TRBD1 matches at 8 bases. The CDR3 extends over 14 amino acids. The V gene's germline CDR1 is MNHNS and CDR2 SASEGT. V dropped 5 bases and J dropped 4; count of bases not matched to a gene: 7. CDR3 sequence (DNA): TGTGCCAGCAGTCCACGGACAGGGAGGTACGAGCAGTACTTC. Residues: CASSPRTGRYEQYF.

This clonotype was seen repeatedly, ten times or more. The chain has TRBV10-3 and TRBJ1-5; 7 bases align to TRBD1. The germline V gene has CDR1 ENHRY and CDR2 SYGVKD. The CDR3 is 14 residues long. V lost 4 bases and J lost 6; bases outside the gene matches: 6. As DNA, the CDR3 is TGTGCCATCAGTGGGGGACAGAGGGGTCAGCCCCAGCATTTT. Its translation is CAISGGQRGQPQHF.

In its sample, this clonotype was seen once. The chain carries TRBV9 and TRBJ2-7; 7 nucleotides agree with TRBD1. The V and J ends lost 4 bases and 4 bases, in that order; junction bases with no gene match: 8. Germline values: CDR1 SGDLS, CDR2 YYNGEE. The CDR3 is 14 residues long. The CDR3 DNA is TGTGCCAGCAGCTTAGGGGGACAGAGATACGAGCAGTACTTC. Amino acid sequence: CASSLGGQRYEQYF.

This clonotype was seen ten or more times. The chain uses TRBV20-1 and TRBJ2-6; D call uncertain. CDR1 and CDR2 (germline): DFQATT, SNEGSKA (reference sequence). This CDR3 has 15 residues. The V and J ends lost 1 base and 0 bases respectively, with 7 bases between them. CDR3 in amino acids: CSARGADSGANVLTF. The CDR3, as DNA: TGCAGTGCTAGAGGTGCAGACTCTGGGGCCAACGTCCTGACTTTC.

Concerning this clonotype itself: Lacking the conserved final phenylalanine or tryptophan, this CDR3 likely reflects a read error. The CDR3 protein is CASSSQGNTIYL. CDR3 coding DNA: TGTGCCAGCAGCTCACAAGGGAACACCATATATCTT. The chain has TRBV7-9 and TRBJ1-3; no reliable D call. Germline V gene lookup returns CDR1 SEHNR and CDR2 FQNEAQ (reference sequence). The ends were cut back, 4 bases at V and 7 bases at J, with 8 bases in the middle. CDR3 size: 12 residues.

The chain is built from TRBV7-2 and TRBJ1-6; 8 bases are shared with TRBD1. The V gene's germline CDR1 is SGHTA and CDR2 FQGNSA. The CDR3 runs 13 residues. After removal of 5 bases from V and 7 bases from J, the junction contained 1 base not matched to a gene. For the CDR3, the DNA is TGTGCCAGCAGCCGGACAGGGAATTCACCCCTCCACTTT. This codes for CASSRTGNSPLHF.

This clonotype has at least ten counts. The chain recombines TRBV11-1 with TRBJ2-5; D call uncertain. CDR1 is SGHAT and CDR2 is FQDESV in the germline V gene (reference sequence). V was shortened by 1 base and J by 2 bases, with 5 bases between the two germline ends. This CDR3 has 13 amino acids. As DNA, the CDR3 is TGTGCCAGCAGCTTAGGGAGTCAAGAGACCCAGTACTTC. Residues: CASSLGSQETQYF. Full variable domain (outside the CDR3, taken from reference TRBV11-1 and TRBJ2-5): EAEVAQSPRYKITEKSQAVAFWCDPISGHATLYWYRQILGQGPELLVQFQDESVVDDSQLPKDRFSAERLKGVDSTLKIQPAELGDSAMYLCASSLGSQETQYFGPGTRLLVL.